This T cell receptor (beta chain) was profiled in a study of T-cell memory formation after mild COVID-19. Study-wide points: The authors left the SARS-CoV-2 specificity of second-wave clones peaking on day 37 unconfirmed. Clones that got smaller from day 15 to 85 had even CD4/CD8, while clones growing later tipped toward CD4+.

TCRdb called the 5' RACE reads again in MiXCR, with one record for every CDR3 protein. The sample carries 55,000 to 75,000 distinct CDR3 sequences, around a quarter recorded once. This clonotype was counted between two and nine times. Its antigen is undetermined. The material sequenced was PBMCs or a T cell subset sorted from them (not recorded which). This clonotype was obtained from a man between 18 and 35 years old who had mild COVID-19 (a few samples of this study predate the infection). Cell type and time point are not known.

The CDR3 here is CASSYSRGAREQYF. CDR3 bases: TGTGCCAGCAGTTACTCGCGGGGTGCTCGTGAGCAGTACTTC. This chain connects TRBV6-5 to TRBJ2-7; TRBD2 might be the D (6 bases). This CDR3 has 14 amino acids. Germline V CDR1 and CDR2: MNHEY, SVGAGI. Trimming took off 0 bases at V and 7 bases at J, with 13 bases between the two ends.